Each of the 10 T cell receptor beta chains below was sequenced from the same sample in a study of cytomegalovirus exposure and HLA in healthy donors. Primers included in the PCR were 60 Vbeta and 13 Jbeta primers. Data came from immunoSEQ multiplex PCR; TCRdb stores just in-frame clones and leaves some out. The sample consists of about 150,000 clones, 60% to 85% of them appearing once. Sequencing used PBMCs. The receptors here all came from a woman aged 35 to 49 in good health and CMV-seronegative.

This chain uses TRBV28 with TRBJ2-5, with 7 positions matching TRBD1. The germline V gene has CDR1 MDHEN and CDR2 SYDVKM. The CDR3 spans 15 residues. V dropped 5 bases and J dropped 0; count of bases not matched to a gene: 6. The CDR3 loop is CASSRDRPYQETQYF. Here the CDR3 DNA reads TGTGCCAGCAGTCGGGACAGACCGTACCAAGAGACCCAGTACTTC.

In its sample, this clone was seen once. This rearrangement joins TRBV30 to TRBJ1-2; D unclear. CDR3 size: 13 residues. V was clipped by 5 bases and J by 8 bases, with 18 bases between them. Germline assignment: CDR1 GTSNPN and CDR2 SVGIG (reference sequence). The CDR3 protein is CAWLHFDGKGYTF. For the CDR3, the DNA is TGTGCCTGGCTTCACTTCGACGGGAAGGGCTACACCTTC.

The gene calls are TRBV5-1 and TRBJ1-3; 7 bases align to TRBD1. The CDR3 contains 15 residues. Germline-derived CDR1 and CDR2 are SGHRS and YFSETQ. The ends lost 0 bases at V and 4 bases at J; junction bases unmatched: 4. DNA for the CDR3: TGCGCCAGCAGCTTGGATGGCAGGGGGGGAAACACCATATATTTT. It is translated as CASSLDGRGGNTIYF.

The chain carries TRBV7-8 and TRBJ2-7, with 9 bases that match TRBD2. From germline, CDR1 is SGHVS and CDR2 FQNEAQ. The CDR3 runs to 13 residues. The V segment lost 6 bases and the J segment 2 bases; nucleotides outside the gene matches: 2. CDR3 protein: CASRTSGTYEQYF. CDR3 sequence (DNA): TGTGCCAGCAGGACTAGCGGAACCTACGAGCAGTACTTC.

The J gene is TRBJ1-2, the V gene TRBV28; 9 bases are shared with TRBD1. The CDR3 covers 15 residues. J was trimmed by 4 bases and V by 7 bases; bases with no gene match: 10. Germline V gives CDR1 MDHEN, CDR2 SYDVKM. CDR3 in DNA: TGTGCCAGCACCACGGGACAGGGATACGGCTATGGCTACACCTTC. It encodes CASTTGQGYGYGYTF.

The rearrangement joins TRBV7-8 to TRBJ1-4; no firm D call. Trimming pared 6 bases from V and 7 bases from J, leaving 12 bases between. The CDR3 totals 13 residues. Germline CDR1 and CDR2: SGHVS and FQNEAQ. CDR3 coding DNA: TGTGCCAGCAGTCTTACCGGGAGTGAAAAACTGTTTTTT. It encodes CASSLTGSEKLFF.

The rearrangement joins TRBV7-9 to TRBJ1-1, with D perhaps TRBD1 (5 bases). Trimming took off 4 bases at V and 2 bases at J, with 11 bases between the two ends. CDR3 length equals 14 residues. The germline V gene encodes CDR1 SEHNR and CDR2 FQNEAQ (reference sequence). CDR3 DNA sequence: TGTGCCAGCAGCTGGGGCAGGGCAAACACTGAAGCTTTCTTT. Translating gives CASSWGRANTEAFF.

The chain employs TRBV27 and TRBJ2-3; no firm D call. The V gene lost 4 bases and the J gene lost 14 bases, with 16 bases spanning the gap. Looked up from germline, CDR1 is MNHEY and CDR2 is SMNVEV (reference sequence). The CDR3 is made up of 12 amino acids. The CDR3 nucleotides are TGTGCCAGCAGTTCATCATTTACTAAGCTGTATTTT. Its translation is CASSSSFTKLYF.

This clone was seen only a few times. The V and J genes are TRBV9 and TRBJ1-5; D ambiguous. Germline CDR1 SGDLS, CDR2 YYNGEE. Trimming left V 0 bases short and J 7 bases short, with 20 bases between. The CDR3 is 17 residues long. As DNA, the CDR3 is TGTGCCAGCAGCGTAGGGCCCTCGGGGATGCCTGGGCAGCCCCAGCATTTT. Residues: CASSVGPSGMPGQPQHF.

This clone was seen a few times. The rearrangement links TRBV2 to TRBJ1-2, with D maybe TRBD1 (5 bases). Germline V gene lookup returns CDR1 SNHLY and CDR2 FYNNEI. V lost 7 bases, J lost 3 bases, and 9 bases lay in between. CDR3 size: 12 residues. CDR3 coding DNA: TGTGCCAGCAAAGGCAGGGACTATGGCTACACCTTC. This sequence encodes CASKGRDYGYTF.